This T cell receptor (beta chain) was captured in a study of glioma-infiltrating T cells. Using RNA template, CDR3s of TCR alpha and beta were amplified with iRepertoire arm-PCR. TCRdb itself ran the multiplex PCR reads through MiXCR, one entry per CDR3 protein. In the table there are 45,000 or so distinct CDR3 sequences, about a fifth of which are singletons. Germline CDR1 is SNHLY and CDR2 is FYNNEI. The CDR3 has 13 amino acids. Germline trimming cut 5 bases from V and 8 bases from J; bases unmatched to any gene: 6. This clonotype occurred many times. Sequences were obtained from glioma tissue, nonneoplastic brain tissue, or PBMCs (not recorded which). This clonotype was sampled from a human donor with low-grade glioma or glioblastoma, undergoing nonglioma brain surgery, or in good health (not recorded which). This chain links TRBV2 with TRBJ1-2, with 9 bases matching TRBD1. CDR3 in amino acids: CASSLTGGKGYTF. The DNA for the CDR3 is TGTGCCAGCAGTCTTACAGGGGGCAAAGGCTACACCTTC.